The 15 T cell receptor beta chains presented below share a single source sample, sequenced in a study of neurological immune-mediated disorders. MiXCR was run by TCRdb on the 5' RACE reads, yielding one entry per CDR3 protein. This sample has tens of thousands of distinct CDR3 sequences, with 3% to 4% found just once. Sequenced input: PBMCs. The receptors come from a woman in her fifties or sixties with multiple sclerosis.

This clonotype was observed at least ten times. The chain links TRBV2 to TRBJ2-3; D is perhaps TRBD1 (5 bases). The CDR3 consists of 13 residues. V lost 5 bases and J lost 3, with 9 bases in between. CDR1 and CDR2 (germline): SNHLY, FYNNEI. In nucleotides, the CDR3 is TGTGCCAGCAGTTTTGACAGTACAGATACGCAGTATTTT. Protein product: CASSFDSTDTQYF.

The table lists this clonotype with many counts. The V gene is TRBV7-2, the J gene TRBJ1-1; unclear D gene. The ends were cut back, 4 bases at V and 4 bases at J, with 13 bases in the middle. CDR1 is SGHTA, CDR2 FQGNSA, per germline. This CDR3 is built from 14 residues. The DNA for the CDR3 is TGTGCCAGCAGCTCCGGGCCGACGGGCACTGAAGCTTTCTTT. This encodes CASSSGPTGTEAFF.

This clonotype was detected ten times or more. The V call is TRBV12-3 or TRBV12-4, the J call TRBJ1-6; D gene ambiguous. There are 13 residues in the CDR3. The V gene lost 5 bases and the J gene lost 12 bases, with 14 bases spanning the gap. This chain's CDR3 is CASSQTPLGPLHF. CDR3 coding DNA: TGTGCCAGCAGTCAGACCCCCCTCGGACCCCTCCACTTT.

This clonotype has a count of ten or more. The chain combines TRBV5-1 with TRBJ1-2, with D uncertain. Deletions cut 6 bases from V and 1 base from J, with 13 bases between. The CDR3 is made up of 14 amino acids. The germline CDR1 and CDR2 sequences are SGHRS and YFSETQ. This CDR3 is CASKLGRFNYGYTF. CDR3 nucleotide sequence: TGCGCCAGCAAGCTCGGCAGGTTTAACTATGGCTACACCTTC.

This clonotype was picked up many times. The chain joins TRBV15 to TRBJ2-7, with 7 bases aligning to TRBD1. V was clipped by 4 bases and J by 2 bases; unmatched bases: 8. Germline V gene data show CDR1 as LNHNV and CDR2 as YYDKDF (reference sequence). The CDR3 has 15 amino acids. The CDR3 region is CATSIRQGGTYEQYF. CDR3 DNA sequence: TGTGCCACCAGCATAAGACAGGGTGGGACCTACGAGCAGTACTTC.

This clonotype was picked up many times. Here the CDR3 DNA reads TGCAGTGCTAGAGATCTGGTGTATGGCGGGAGGGCCGGGGGTGAGCAGTTCTTC. This translates into CSARDLVYGGRAGGEQFF. V is TRBV20-1 and J is TRBJ2-1; 9 bases match TRBD2. J was trimmed by 9 bases and V by 0 bases; bases with no gene match: 18. The CDR3 runs 18 residues. The germline CDR1 and CDR2 sequences are DFQATT and SNEGSKA (reference sequence).

Many counts were recorded for this clonotype. The chain joins TRBV7-2 to TRBJ2-4; TRBD1 is a possible D gene (5 bases). CDR3 length: 12 residues. V was cut by 5 bases and J by 5 bases, with 7 bases left in between. Germline V gives CDR1 SGHTA, CDR2 FQGNSA. The CDR3: CASSPTENIQYF. The DNA of the CDR3 is TGTGCCAGCAGCCCGACAGAAAACATTCAGTACTTC.

This clonotype was seen repeatedly, ten times or more. Here the CDR3 DNA reads TGCGCCAGCAGCACCCACAGGTACAATGAGCAGTTCTTC. Its translation: CASSTHRYNEQFF. The chain carries TRBV4-3 and TRBJ2-1; TRBD1 might be the D (5 bases). This CDR3 is 13 amino acids long. Germline values: CDR1 LGHNA, CDR2 YSLEER. The V end was cut by 5 bases, the J end by 4 bases, with 9 bases between.

This clonotype was seen only a few times. The J gene is TRBJ1-4, the V gene TRBV20-1, with D possibly TRBD1 on 6 matching bases. The CDR3 is made up of 13 amino acids. V was trimmed by 6 bases and J by 5 bases, leaving 13 bases between them. Per the germline V gene, CDR1 is DFQATT and CDR2 is SNEGSKA (reference sequence). CDR3 residues: CSAGGGSNEKLFF. CDR3 sequence (DNA): TGCAGTGCCGGAGGGGGGAGCAATGAAAAACTGTTTTTT.

The chain recombines TRBV7-9 with TRBJ1-1, with TRBD1 matching over 7 bases. CDR3 size: 16 residues. From germline, CDR1 is SEHNR and CDR2 FQNEAQ (reference sequence). The junction had 12 bases not matched to a gene; V was cut back by 7 bases and J by 1 base. The CDR3 region is CASNRTPSGGNTEAFF. In DNA form, the CDR3 reads TGTGCCAGCAACCGCACCCCGTCAGGGGGGAACACTGAAGCTTTCTTT. The variable domain in full, with the rest retrieved from reference TRBV7-9 and TRBJ1-1, is DTGVSQNPRHKITKRGQNVTFRCDPISEHNRLYWYRQTLGQGPEFLTYFQNEAQLEKSRLLSDRFSAERPKGSFSTLEIQRTEQGDSAMYLCASNRTPSGGNTEAFFGQGTRLTVV.

This clonotype has a handful of counts. The genes are TRBV10-3 and TRBJ1-2; D is perhaps TRBD1 (6 bases). The CDR3 runs 17 residues. The germline V gene encodes CDR1 ENHRY and CDR2 SYGVKD. Trimming removed 4 bases from V and 2 bases from J, with 20 bases in between. The CDR3 region has the DNA TGTGCCATCAGTGTTCGAGTAGGGCAGGGGTTGAACTATGGCTACACCTTC. Translation: CAISVRVGQGLNYGYTF.

This clonotype was counted a few times. The rearrangement uses TRBV7-2 and TRBJ2-7, with 11 bases lining up with TRBD2. Germline CDR1 is SGHTA and CDR2 is FQGNSA. The CDR3 runs to 16 residues. Losses at the gene ends were 2 bases for V and 2 bases for J; bases not matched to a gene: 5. CDR3 sequence reads: CASSLLAGGGAYEQYF. The CDR3 DNA reads as TGTGCCAGCAGCTTACTAGCGGGAGGTGGGGCCTACGAGCAGTACTTC.

Ten or more counts support this clonotype. CDR3 sequence: CASSLGDQPQHF. CDR3 DNA: TGTGCCAGCAGCTTAGGGGATCAGCCCCAGCATTTT. This chain uses TRBV7-9 with TRBJ1-5, with D unresolved. Germline CDR1 SEHNR, CDR2 FQNEAQ (reference sequence). Trimming removed 1 base from V and 5 bases from J, with 3 bases in between. The CDR3 sequence is 12 residues long.

This clonotype was counted many times. The chain joins TRBV20-1 to TRBJ1-1; tentatively, D is TRBD1 (6 bases). Germline V gene data show CDR1 as DFQATT and CDR2 as SNEGSKA (reference sequence). The CDR3 is 14 amino acids. The CDR3 spells CRAPSGGDFTEAFF. The CDR3 region has the DNA TGCAGGGCCCCGAGCGGGGGCGATTTCACTGAAGCTTTCTTT.

This clonotype was seen a few times. A much bigger clone sits one base away, suggesting this may be a read error. This chain uses TRBV6-2 or TRBV6-3 with TRBJ1-1; D remains ambiguous. Germline CDR1 MNHEY, CDR2 SVGEGT. CDR3 length equals 13 residues. CDR3: CASSYAWNTEDFF. CDR3 bases: TGTGCCAGCAGTTACGCCTGGAACACTGAAGATTTCTTT.